This T cell receptor beta chain was documented in a study of CD8+ T cells in alopecia areata. Study results and caveats: A large proportion of expanded lesional clones were detected persisting in scalp and blood during tofacitinib. Among the 100 top clones, expanded CD8+ clones, like scalp clonality, were significantly decreased by tofacitinib. More clonal than normal scalp was lesional scalp, particularly alopecia totalis/universalis.

Unmatched junction bases numbered 4, after V lost 1 base and J lost 7 bases. The germline V gene has CDR1 SGHTA and CDR2 FQGNSA. This CDR3 contains 14 residues. Treatment given: oral pan-JAK inhibitor, 5-10 mg twice daily. In alopecia areata patients, both lesional scalp punch biopsies and peripheral blood were collected. On this clone itself: Its antigen is currently unknown.

Sequencing templates came from extracted RNA that was reverse transcribed into cDNA. Profiling relied on immunoSEQ multiplex PCR, and the TCRdb table lists in-frame clones only, not all of them. Among roughly 5,000 clones, 71% were seen once, and the ten largest hold 9% to 15%. The clonotype comes from a human donor with alopecia areata. This specimen was skin, taken at week 24, from a patient treated with tofacitinib. The J gene is TRBJ1-5, the V gene TRBV7-2; the match to TRBD1 covers 7 bases. The CDR3 DNA is TGTGCCAGCAGCTTAGTGCAGGGGGGACAGCCCCAGCATTTT. Translated, it gives CASSLVQGGQPQHF. Together with reference TRBV7-2 and TRBJ1-5, the CDR3 gives the full variable domain: GAGVSQSPSNKVTEKGKDVELRCDPISGHTALYWYRQSLGQGLEFLIYFQGNSAPDKSGLPSDRFSAERTGGSVSTLTIQRTQQEDSAVYLCASSLVQGGQPQHFGDGTRLSIL.